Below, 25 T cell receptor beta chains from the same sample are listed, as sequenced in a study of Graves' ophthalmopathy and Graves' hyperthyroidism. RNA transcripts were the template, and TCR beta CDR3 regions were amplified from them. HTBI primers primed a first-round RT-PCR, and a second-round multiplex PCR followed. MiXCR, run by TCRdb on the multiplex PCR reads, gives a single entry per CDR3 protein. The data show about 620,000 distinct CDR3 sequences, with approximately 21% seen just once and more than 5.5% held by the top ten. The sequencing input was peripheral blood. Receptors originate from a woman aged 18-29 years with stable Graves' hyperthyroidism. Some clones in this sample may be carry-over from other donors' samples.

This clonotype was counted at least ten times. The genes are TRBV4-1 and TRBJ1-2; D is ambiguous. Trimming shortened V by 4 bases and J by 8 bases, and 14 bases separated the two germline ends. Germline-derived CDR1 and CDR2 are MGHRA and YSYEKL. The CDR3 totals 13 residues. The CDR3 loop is CASSRNIPEGYTF. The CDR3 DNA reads TGCGCCAGCAGCCGAAACATTCCGGAGGGCTACACCTTC.

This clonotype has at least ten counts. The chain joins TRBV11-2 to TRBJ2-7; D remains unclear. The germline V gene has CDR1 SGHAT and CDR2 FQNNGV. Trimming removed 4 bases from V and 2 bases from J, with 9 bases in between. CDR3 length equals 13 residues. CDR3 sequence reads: CASSSTPPYEQYF. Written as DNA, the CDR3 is TGTGCCAGCAGCTCAACTCCTCCCTACGAGCAGTACTTC.

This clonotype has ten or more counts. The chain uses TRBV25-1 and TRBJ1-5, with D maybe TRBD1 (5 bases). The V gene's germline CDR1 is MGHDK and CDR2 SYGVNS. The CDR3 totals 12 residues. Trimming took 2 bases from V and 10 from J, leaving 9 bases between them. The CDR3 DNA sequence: TGTGCCAGCAGTGAACTTAGGGGTCCCCAGCATTTT. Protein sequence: CASSELRGPQHF.

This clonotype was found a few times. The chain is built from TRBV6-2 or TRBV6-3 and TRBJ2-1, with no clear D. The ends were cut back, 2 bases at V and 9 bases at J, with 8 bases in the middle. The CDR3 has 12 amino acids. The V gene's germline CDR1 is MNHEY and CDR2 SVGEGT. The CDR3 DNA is TGTGCCAGCAGTTACCCCCCTAGTGAGCAGTTCTTC. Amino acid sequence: CASSYPPSEQFF.

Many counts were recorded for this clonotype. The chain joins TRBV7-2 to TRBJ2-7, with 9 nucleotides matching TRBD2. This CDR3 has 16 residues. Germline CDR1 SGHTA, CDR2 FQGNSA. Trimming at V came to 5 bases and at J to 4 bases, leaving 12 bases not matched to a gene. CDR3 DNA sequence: TGTGCCAGCAGCCGTGGCGCTAGCGGGGTTGAGTACGAGCAGTACTTC. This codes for CASSRGASGVEYEQYF.

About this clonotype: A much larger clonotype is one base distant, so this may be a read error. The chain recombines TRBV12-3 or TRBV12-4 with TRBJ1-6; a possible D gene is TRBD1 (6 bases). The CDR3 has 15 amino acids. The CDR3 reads CASSARWDINSHLHF. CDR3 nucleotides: TGTGCCAGCAGTGCTAGATGGGACATTAATTCACACCTCCACTTT.

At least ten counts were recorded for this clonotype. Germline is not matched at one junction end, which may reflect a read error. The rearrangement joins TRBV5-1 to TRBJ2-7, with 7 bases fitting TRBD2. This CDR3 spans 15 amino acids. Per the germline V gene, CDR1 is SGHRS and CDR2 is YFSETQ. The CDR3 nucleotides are TGTGCCAGCAGCTTAGCCGGGGGGAGCTCCTACGAGCAGTACTTC. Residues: CASSLAGGSSYEQYF.

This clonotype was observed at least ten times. The CDR3 DNA reads TGTGCCAGCACCGTGACAGTCTCCTCCTATGGCTACACCTTC. Translated, it gives CASTVTVSSYGYTF. The rearrangement uses TRBV12-3 or TRBV12-4 and TRBJ1-2; maybe TRBD1 (5 bases). Trimming pared 7 bases from V and 4 bases from J, leaving 16 bases between. CDR3 length equals 14 residues.

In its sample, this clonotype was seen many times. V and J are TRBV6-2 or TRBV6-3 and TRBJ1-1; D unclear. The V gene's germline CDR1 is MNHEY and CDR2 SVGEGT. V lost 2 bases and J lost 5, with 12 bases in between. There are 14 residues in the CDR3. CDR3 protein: CASSYNTAGTEAFF. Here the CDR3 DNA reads TGTGCCAGCAGTTACAATACCGCGGGGACTGAAGCTTTCTTT.

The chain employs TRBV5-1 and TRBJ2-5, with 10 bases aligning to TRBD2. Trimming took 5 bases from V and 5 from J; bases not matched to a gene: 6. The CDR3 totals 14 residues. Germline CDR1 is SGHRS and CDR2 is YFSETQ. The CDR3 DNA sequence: TGCGCCAGCAGGAAAGCGGGGGGGACGGAGACCCAGTACTTC. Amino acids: CASRKAGGTETQYF.

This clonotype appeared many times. The CDR3 DNA is TGTGCCAGCAGTGCTTCCAGGGGGCGTCGGATCGGTAATTCACCCCTCCACTTT. Protein: CASSASRGRRIGNSPLHF. The chain employs TRBV6-1 and TRBJ1-6; TRBD1 matches at 8 bases. Germline-derived CDR1 and CDR2 are MNHNS and SASEGT. The trim removed 4 bases at V and 6 bases at J, leaving 14 bases unmatched. The CDR3 sequence is 18 residues long.

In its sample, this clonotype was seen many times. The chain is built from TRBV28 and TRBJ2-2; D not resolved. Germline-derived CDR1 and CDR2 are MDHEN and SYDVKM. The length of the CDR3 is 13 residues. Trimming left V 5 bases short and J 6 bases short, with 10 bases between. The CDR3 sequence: CASSLQLAGELFF. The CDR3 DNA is TGTGCCAGCAGTCTTCAGTTAGCCGGGGAGCTGTTTTTT.

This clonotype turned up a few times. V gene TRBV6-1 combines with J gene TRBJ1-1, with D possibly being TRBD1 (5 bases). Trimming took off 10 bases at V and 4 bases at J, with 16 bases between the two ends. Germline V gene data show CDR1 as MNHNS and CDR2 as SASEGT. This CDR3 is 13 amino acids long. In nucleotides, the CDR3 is TGTGCCACCGGGACTCTTAAAGGCACTGAAGCTTTCTTT. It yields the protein CATGTLKGTEAFF.

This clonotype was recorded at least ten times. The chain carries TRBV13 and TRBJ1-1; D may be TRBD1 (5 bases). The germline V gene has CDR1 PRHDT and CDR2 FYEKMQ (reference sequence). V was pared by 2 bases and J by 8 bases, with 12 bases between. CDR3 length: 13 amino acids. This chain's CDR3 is CASSLSFWDEAFF. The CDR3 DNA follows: TGTGCCAGCAGCTTAAGTTTCTGGGACGAAGCTTTCTTT.

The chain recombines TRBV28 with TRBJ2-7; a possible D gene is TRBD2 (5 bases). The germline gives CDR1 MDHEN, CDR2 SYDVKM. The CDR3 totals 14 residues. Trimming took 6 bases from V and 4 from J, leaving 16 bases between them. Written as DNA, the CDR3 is TGTGCCAGCAGCCCCAGTGATGGAGGTTACGAGCAGTACTTC. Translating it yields CASSPSDGGYEQYF.

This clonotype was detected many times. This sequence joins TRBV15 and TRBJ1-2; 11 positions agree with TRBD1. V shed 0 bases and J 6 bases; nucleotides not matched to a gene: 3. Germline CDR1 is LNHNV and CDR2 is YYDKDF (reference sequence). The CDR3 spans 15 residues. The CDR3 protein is CATSRDGTGGNGYTF. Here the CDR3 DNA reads TGTGCCACCAGCAGAGATGGGACAGGGGGAAATGGCTACACCTTC.

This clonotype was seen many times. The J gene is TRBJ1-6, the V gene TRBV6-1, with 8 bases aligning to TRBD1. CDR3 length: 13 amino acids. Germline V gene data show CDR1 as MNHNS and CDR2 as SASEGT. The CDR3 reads CATGTGVNSPLHF. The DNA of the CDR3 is TGTGCTACGGGGACAGGTGTCAATTCACCCCTCCACTTT.

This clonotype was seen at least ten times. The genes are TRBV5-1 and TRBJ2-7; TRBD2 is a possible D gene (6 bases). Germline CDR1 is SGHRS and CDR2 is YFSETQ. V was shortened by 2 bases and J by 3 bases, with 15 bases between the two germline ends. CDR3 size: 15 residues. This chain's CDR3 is CASSLNLGTRYEQYF. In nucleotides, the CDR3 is TGCGCCAGCAGCTTAAACCTAGGGACTCGCTACGAGCAGTACTTC.

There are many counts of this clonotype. The CDR3 is CASSLAVGFQSYEQYF. The CDR3 DNA sequence: TGTGCCAGCAGCTTAGCGGTGGGGTTCCAGTCCTACGAGCAGTACTTC. This chain joins TRBV11-1 and TRBJ2-7; no definite D call. Deletions cut 0 bases from V and 1 base from J, with 13 bases between. The CDR3 length is 16 residues. Per the germline V gene, CDR1 is SGHAT and CDR2 is FQDESV (reference sequence).

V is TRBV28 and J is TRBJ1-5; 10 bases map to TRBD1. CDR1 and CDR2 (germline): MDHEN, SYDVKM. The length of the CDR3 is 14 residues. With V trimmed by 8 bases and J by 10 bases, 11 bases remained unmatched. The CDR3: CASDGTGVIYPQHF. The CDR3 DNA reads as TGTGCCAGCGACGGGACAGGGGTGATCTACCCCCAGCATTTT.

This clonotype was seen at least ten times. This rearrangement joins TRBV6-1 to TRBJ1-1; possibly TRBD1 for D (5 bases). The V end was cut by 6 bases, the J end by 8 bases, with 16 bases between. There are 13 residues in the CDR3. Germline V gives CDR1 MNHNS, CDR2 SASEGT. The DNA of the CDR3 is TGTGCCAGCAGCAGGGACCCGGCGAGGGAAGCTTTCTTT. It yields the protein CASSRDPAREAFF.

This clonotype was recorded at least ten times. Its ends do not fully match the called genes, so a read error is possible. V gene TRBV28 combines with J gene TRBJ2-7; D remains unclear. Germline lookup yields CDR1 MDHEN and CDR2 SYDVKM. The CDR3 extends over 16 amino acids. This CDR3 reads CASSLDNQPGSYEQYF. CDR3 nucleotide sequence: TGCGCCAGCAGTTTAGATAATCAGCCCGGATCCTACGAGCAGTACTTC.

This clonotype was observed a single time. CDR3 sequence (DNA): TGTGCCAGCAGCTCTTACTCCTTCAATCAGCCCCAGCATTTT. Its protein is CASSSYSFNQPQHF. The V call is TRBV5-6, the J call TRBJ1-5; D is uncertain. Between the trimmed V and J ends, which lost 3 bases and 3 bases, there was a span of 10 bases. CDR1 and CDR2 from the germline V gene are SGHDT and YYEEEE. This CDR3 has 14 amino acids.

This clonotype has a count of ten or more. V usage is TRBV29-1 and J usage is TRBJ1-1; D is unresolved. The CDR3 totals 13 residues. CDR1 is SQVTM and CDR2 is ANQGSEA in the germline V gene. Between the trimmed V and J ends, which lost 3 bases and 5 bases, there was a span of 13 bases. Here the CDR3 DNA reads TGCAGCGTTGAGTGGGGAGAGTTGACTGAAGCTTTCTTT. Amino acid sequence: CSVEWGELTEAFF.

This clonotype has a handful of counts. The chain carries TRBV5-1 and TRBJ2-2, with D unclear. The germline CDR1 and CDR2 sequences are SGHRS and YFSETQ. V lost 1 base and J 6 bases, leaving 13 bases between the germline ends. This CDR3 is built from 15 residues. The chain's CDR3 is CASSLTDSASGELFF. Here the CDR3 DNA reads TGCGCCAGCAGCTTGACAGACTCAGCTTCCGGGGAGCTGTTTTTT.